The present entry profiles one T cell receptor beta chain with its context. This CDR3 region has 14 residues. Germline lookup yields CDR1 DFQATT and CDR2 SNEGSKA (reference sequence). V shed 3 bases and J 4 bases; nucleotides not matched to a gene: 6. Seattle researchers signed up patients amid active infection and tracked them longitudinally. The data belong to a study of blood T cell repertoires in COVID-19. Study-level background: COVID-19 samples from acute and convalescent phases originated in the United States, Italy and Spain. Nucleic acid was either cDNA or gDNA, and it came from T cells, B-cell-depleted T cells, or PBMCs.

In the authors' methods: Reference gene primer amplification gave nucleated cell count estimates. Generated by immunoSEQ multiplex PCR, the TCRdb table keeps only in-frame clones and is missing some. V, J and clone size reflect that table, while D and trimming were determined from the DNA. The sample has 150,000 to 200,000 clones; around 90% are singletons. The rearrangement uses TRBV20-1 and TRBJ1-2; 9 bases match TRBD1. The sample comprised peripheral blood. This receptor was taken from a man aged 60-69 years with COVID-19, enrolled during active disease. CDR3 sequence (DNA): TGCAGTGCTAGTGGGGACAGGGATCGCTATGGCTACACCTTC. Encoded protein: CSASGDRDRYGYTF.